The T cell receptor (beta chain) under discussion was sequenced for a study of cytomegalovirus exposure and HLA in healthy donors (dated by TCRdb to the late 2010s). Regarding the research as a whole: According to an earlier analysis of around 600 of the donors, 200 million or so T cells yielded 117 million unique TCR beta sequences and less than 300 Gb of sequence data. Both class I and class II loci were covered by HLA typing, at four-digit resolution. To predict cytomegalovirus infection status, the study combined high-throughput TCR immunosequencing, statistical association of individual TCRs with disease status, and machine learning. On average, around 200,000 unique TCR beta nucleotide sequences were sequenced per donor among roughly 430 genotyped donors of the cohort, with roughly 19% of those sequences being non-productive. Donor age, sex, ethnicity and CMV serostatus were compiled alongside the repertoire data. A later analysis re-examined previously published TCR beta repertoires from more than 550 donors and added high-resolution HLA genotyping to investigate patterns of TCR occurrence. Rather than drawing on any new phenotypic data, the later analysis identified candidate immune exposures from TCR beta sequences and the way those sequences occurred across donors. A few DR-DQ haplotypes were treated as single units for association and clustering because of strong linkage in the cohort. The number of donors typed differed by locus, with 629-630 for A, B, C, DRB1 and DQB1, around 500 for DQA1, 600 to 610 for DPA1, and around 460 for DPB1. The study aimed to test whether signatures of past pathogen exposure could be identified by cataloging public T cell receptors. A later genetic analysis took genome-wide SNP genotypes for about 65% of the 666 donors and used that subset as a discovery cohort. The T cell repertoires of 670 or so subjects were profiled by immunosequencing and related to cytomegalovirus serostatus. Approximately 310 gigabases of sequencing data and around 90 million unique TCR sequences made up an early release that covered roughly 670 HLA-typed donors. The genetic ancestry cluster associated with self-reported Caucasian donors included over 65% of the 350 to 500 genotyped donors. Along with the roughly 670-subject first cohort, a separate validation cohort of over a hundred different subjects was used. All discovery cohort repertoires had been generated on a single sequencing platform. To decide whether each TCR beta V gene segment behaved as functional or pseudogenic, an earlier analysis of some 600 of the donors relied on high-throughput TCR beta sequencing.

V loses 5 bases, J loses 6 bases, and the germline ends lie 17 bases apart. CDR1 and CDR2 are drawn from the germline V gene: MDHEN, SYDVKM. The CDR3, cysteine through phenylalanine, is 15 amino acids long. Just the 45-base CDR3 DNA is kept, in frame starting at base 1. The paper as a whole reports these results and caveats: Most TCR sequences were seen in very few donors, while some public TCRs were found in many individuals. When HLA alleles, especially DR and DQ, strongly co-occurred, attributing TCR associations to individual alleles was difficult. Compared with the approximately 710-donor mean, donors in an Asian-associated ancestry cluster had fewer N-insertions in productive TCRs, according to a later genetic analysis. Sequencing depth was assumed to be roughly uniform across donors in the presence/absence analyses, though that assumption may not hold. A cluster of highly shared sequence variants was judged likely to be a technical artifact of the sequencing pipeline. In vitro tests confirmed that a few of the cytomegalovirus-associated TCR beta chains recognize cytomegalovirus antigens. In an earlier analysis of more than 450 of the donors, most TCR beta V segments were observed in productive rearrangements about 87% or about 30% of the time, broadly matching IMGT annotations. Because HLA typing was missing for some donors at each locus, association tests included only the typed subset. V-gene and J-gene trimming of TCR beta chains was associated with a missense DCLRE1C variant in a later genetic analysis, and the association was replicated in an independent cohort. A further reported finding was that TCR beta sequences accurately predicted the HLA-A and HLA-B alleles for most subjects in the first cohort. In a later analysis, most CMV-associated TCR beta chains were found to appear HLA-restricted, with HLA associations seemingly driven largely by CMV exposure. Cytomegalovirus status was reported to be diagnosed by the classifier with high specificity and sensitivity in both the original and validation cohorts. It was suggested by the authors that the approach could potentially be generalized to other disease states and immunological phenotypes. Seventeen rarely observed V segments, including chromosome 9 orphons, were excluded from the earlier analysis of approximately 600 of the donors because counts were too low. The study listed 150 to 200 TCR beta chains as associated with cytomegalovirus. Correlated functional status among segregating V segments might be attributable to linkage disequilibrium, but an unknown experimental factor could not be ruled out. Because the 87-base-pair reads could not distinguish some IMGT-functional V segments, including TRBV6-2 and TRBV6-3, those segments were excluded. According to a later analysis, parvovirus B19, influenza, CMV and Epstein-Barr virus appeared linked to several top co-occurrence clusters. For the cohort, immune exposure information was limited to CMV serostatus. Only TCR beta chains were sequenced in this cohort, and the absence of alpha or paired-chain data limited detectable features. In a later analysis, 16,951 TCR beta sequences were associated with specific HLA alleles at a false discovery rate of 0.05. In a later analysis, HLA-associated TCR beta chains showed more clonal expansion and lower generation probabilities than non-associated chains that were equally common. In a later analysis, the rate of TCR association differed among HLA loci, with DRB1 alleles having the most associated TCRs and HLA-C alleles having the fewest.

Libraries were prepared through the immunoSEQ multiplex PCR assay. The multiplex PCR relied on a mix of 60 forward primers for TCR Vbeta segments and 13 reverse primers for TCR Jbeta segments. The CDR3 region of rearranged TCR beta genes was amplified from genomic DNA with a multiplex PCR assay. On the Illumina HiSeq System, the amplified TCR beta libraries were sequenced as 87-base-pair reads. The authors' pipeline ran thus. A later analysis counted 75 million to 100 million unique TCR beta chains across the 550 to 700 repertoires, and 9.5 million to 11 million of these chains were shared by at least two donors. Raw reads were error-corrected and collapsed into unique sequences by a nearest-neighbor algorithm in which closely related sequences were merged to remove PCR and sequencing errors. To assign V, D and J gene segments, CDR3 sequences were aligned to IMGT reference sequences. For a sequence to be retained, at least a six-nucleotide match to both a V gene segment and a J gene segment was required. A rearrangement counted as productive if the CDR3 had no stop codons and remained in frame with V and J, and every other rearrangement counted as non-productive. Following IMGT convention, CDR3 was defined as the stretch from the second conserved V-encoded cysteine to the conserved J-encoded phenylalanine. The earlier analysis of 587 of the donors excluded sequences that lacked an unambiguous match to a single V gene segment. An earlier analysis of fewer than 750 of the donors called V segments functional above 56.7% productive rearrangements and segregating when the between-donor standard deviation exceeded 5%. A statistical classification framework was developed to diagnose cytomegalovirus status using the catalog of TCR beta chain sequences. In a later analysis, V and J genes were assigned by comparing TCR nucleotide sequences against IMGT/GENE-DB human TR gene sequences. The TCRdist pipeline was used in a later analysis to assign CDR3 sequences and most-parsimonious VDJ recombination scenarios. In a later analysis, every TCR beta chain was defined by the combination of its CDR3 amino acid sequence and its V-gene family, and reads without a unique V-gene family were dropped. As a way to deal with suspected cross-contamination and a sequencing artifact, a later analysis dropped more than 500 nucleotide sequences that were highly shared and had low generation probability. In a later analysis, a clonal expansion index was calculated for each public chain from normalized within-repertoire ranks of inferred template counts. In a later analysis, generation probabilities were computed using a VDJ recombination model fitted to out-of-frame rearrangements, and the results were checked against IGoR. Hypergeometric tests were used in a later analysis to score TCR-TCR, TCR-HLA and TCR-CMV co-occurrence, with a repertoire-size bias correction applied to the TCR pairs. To estimate false discovery rates, a later analysis permuted the HLA or CMV assignments 20 times. In a later analysis, co-occurring TCRs were grouped using DBSCAN, with TCRdist sequence similarity added in when clustering inside HLA-allele-positive subsets. Co-occurrence clustering excluded repertoires with fewer than 30,000 or more than 120,000 public chains, plus five with anomalous nucleotide sharing. TCRdb mirrors the immuneACCESS table, restricted to in-frame sequences. Some clones are absent from its copies; in checked studies, under half trace to an unresolved V gene, and the reason for the others is unknown. The D gene and trimming were derived from the DNA, and the V and J assignments and clone size from that table. The sample data list more than 200,000 clones, and nearly 80% of these were observed just once. The ten top clones hold around 2% of the sample.

In total, fewer than 750 healthy bone marrow donors made up the cohort. Cohort members were all nominally healthy when sampled, although unrecorded immune exposures were likely present. The donor was CMV seronegative and was included in the group of several hundred seronegative cohort members. Every donor gave a peripheral blood sample, and the peripheral blood mononuclear cells from that sample were used for TCR beta sequencing. Genomic DNA was extracted from the blood cell samples with the Qiagen DNeasy Blood Extraction Kit. Concerning this clone itself: Its antigen remains undetermined. Base qualities are not provided; no much larger clone lies one nucleotide away.

The V gene is TRBV28 and the J gene is TRBJ1-5, with TRBD1 tentatively as D gene (6 bases match). The sequenced sample consisted of PBMCs. This clonotype originated in a man younger than 30 in good health and CMV-seronegative. CDR3 loop: CASSHDPGERQPQHF. The DNA is as follows: TGTGCCAGCAGTCACGACCCAGGGGAACGTCAGCCCCAGCATTTT.